This T cell receptor beta chain originates from a study of cytomegalovirus exposure and HLA in healthy donors. The overall study: HLA-typed donors contributed about 85 million unique TCRs, which were held in an early data release.

The PCR employed 60 Vbeta primers together with 13 Jbeta primers. The data were produced by immunoSEQ multiplex PCR, yet TCRdb's version contains in-frame clones alone and is incomplete. The sample yields 90,000 to 120,000 clones, approximately 74% seen once. Findings and limits, study-wide: The investigators catalogued 164 TCR beta chains as cytomegalovirus-associated. In vitro data verified a few CMV-associated chains as specific for CMV antigens. There were reportedly fewer N-insertions in an Asian-associated ancestry cluster than the approximately 640-donor mean, in a later analysis.

A note on this clone: Its specificity is unknown.

The V end was cut by 7 bases, the J end by 2 bases, with 12 bases between. Germline V CDR1 and CDR2: LNHDA, SQIVND (reference sequence). The CDR3 covers 14 residues. This chain links TRBV19 with TRBJ1-5; D gene unclear. The TCR sequence derives from a woman aged 40 to 55 in good health and CMV-seropositive. The sequenced sample consisted of PBMCs. The CDR3 region has the DNA TGTGCCAGTAAGGGAGAGAGTGGCAATCAGCCCCAGCATTTT. This translates into CASKGESGNQPQHF.